The rows below give T cell receptor beta chains drawn from one sample of a study of beta chain features in type 1 diabetes. Only in-frame clones appear in the TCRdb table, and some are missing; sequencing was by immunoSEQ multiplex PCR. The repertoire has about 660,000 clones, roughly an eighth of them found once; the top ten carry 0.03% to 0.04%. Sequenced material: naive CD4+ T cells from blood. The receptors derive from a man aged 18 to 35 with type 1 diabetes. Both conserved end residues are part of each CDR3. Each record gives: clone size, D gene, V gene, J gene, CDR3 DNA, CDR3 protein. D genes are given only for firm matches. Expanded clones get a size class; other rows say once, few or many, or leave the size out.

>.|TRBD1|TRBV29-1|TRBJ2-5
TGCAGCGTTGCGGACAGGACCCAAGAGACCCAGTACTTC
CSVADRTQETQYF
>.|.|TRBV6-6|TRBJ1-1
TGTGCCAGCACAGGGAACACTGAAGCTTTCTTT
CASTGNTEAFF
>.|.|TRBV20-1|TRBJ2-3
TGCAGTGCTGAACGTGGGACGCAGTATTTT
CSAERGTQYF
>.|.|TRBV30|TRBJ2-2
TGTGCCTGGGGGTATACCACCGGGGAGCTGTTTTTT
CAWGYTTGELFF
>few|TRBD2|TRBV10-3|TRBJ2-2
TGTGCCATCAGTTCCGGGACTAGCGGGAAAGTGTACACCGGGGAGCTGTTTTTT
CAISSGTSGKVYTGELFF
>.|.|TRBV6-5|TRBJ2-7
TGTGCCAGCAGTTACTCGAAAGGGCAGCAGACCTACGAGCAGTACTTC
CASSYSKGQQTYEQYF
>.|.|TRBV15|TRBJ1-1
TGTGCCACCAGCAGAGATGTGGAACAGCTGAACACTGAAGCTTTCTTT
CATSRDVEQLNTEAFF
>.|.|TRBV5-1|TRBJ1-5
TGCGCCAGCAGCTTGGACGGGACCTTCAATCAGCCCCAGCATTTT
CASSLDGTFNQPQHF
>few|.|TRBV5-4|TRBJ2-2
TGTGCCAGCAGCCCGGACGTTCCTCATATCGGGGAGCTGTTTTTT
CASSPDVPHIGELFF
>few|.|TRBV23-1|TRBJ1-5
TGCGCCAGCAGTCAATCGGGGCGGGGACCGAATCAGCCCCAGCATTTT
CASSQSGRGPNQPQHF
>.|.|TRBV7-9|TRBJ2-7
TGTGCCAGCAGCCCAGGGTCAGGAACTCCCTACGAGCAGTACTTC
CASSPGSGTPYEQYF
>few|TRBD2|TRBV30|TRBJ2-5
TGTGCCTGGATAGCGGGAGGAAAGACCCAGTACTTC
CAWIAGGKTQYF
>few|.|TRBV10-3|TRBJ1-5
TGTGCCATCCCCGACAGGTATTTTCAGCCCCAGCATTTT
CAIPDRYFQPQHF
>.|.|TRBV28|TRBJ2-5
TGTGCCAGCAGTTCCCTCGGGGCCCAAGAGACCCAGTACTTC
CASSSLGAQETQYF
>few|TRBD2|TRBV27|TRBJ2-1
TGTGCCAGCAGTCCGGGACTAGCCCCCACAGAGCAGTTCTTC
CASSPGLAPTEQFF
>.|TRBD1|TRBV5-1|TRBJ1-1
TGCGCCAGCAGCACGGGACAGGGTCAGAACACTGAAGCTTTCTTT
CASSTGQGQNTEAFF
>few|TRBD1|TRBV18|TRBJ2-7
TGTGCCAGCTCACCACCTTGGGACAGACCTTACGAGCAGTACTTC
CASSPPWDRPYEQYF
>.|TRBD2|TRBV9|TRBJ2-3
TGTGCCAGCAGCGTAGGTGCGGGACTAGCGACAGATACGCAGTATTTT
CASSVGAGLATDTQYF
>few|.|TRBV19|TRBJ1-1
TGTGCCAGTGGGAAAAAGGGCTCTGAAGCTTTCTTT
CASGKKGSEAFF
>.|TRBD2|TRBV5-1|TRBJ2-1
TGCGCCAGCAGCTCCGGACTAGCGGGGGCCTACAATGAGCAGTTCTTC
CASSSGLAGAYNEQFF
>few|.|TRBV28|TRBJ2-5
TGTGCCAGCAGTGCCCGAGGGAGCGGACAAGAGACCCAGTACTTC
CASSARGSGQETQYF
>.|TRBD2|TRBV7-9|TRBJ2-1
TGTGCCAGCAGCTTAGCAGTAGCGGGGTACAATGAGCAGTTCTTC
CASSLAVAGYNEQFF
>few|.|TRBV30|TRBJ1-1
TGTGCCTGGAGTGTAGGGGACCATCATGAAGCTTTCTTT
CAWSVGDHHEAFF
>.|TRBD1|TRBV6-6|TRBJ1-1
TGTGCCAGCAGTTACGGGGACAGCAACGTACACACTGAAGCTTTCTTT
CASSYGDSNVHTEAFF
>.|TRBD1|TRBV29-1|TRBJ2-3
TGCAGCGCCACGGACAGGGGGCGCGCAGATACGCAGTATTTT
CSATDRGRADTQYF
>few|.|TRBV5-6|TRBJ1-3
TGTGCCAGCAGCTTAACCGGGACACCCTTGGACACCATATATTTT
CASSLTGTPLDTIYF
>.|TRBD2|TRBV30|TRBJ2-3
TGTGCCTGGAGTGTACGGGCTAGCGGGAGGCGGCCAGATACGCAGTATTTT
CAWSVRASGRRPDTQYF
>.|TRBD1|TRBV9|TRBJ1-3
TGTGCCAGCAGCGTAGGCGGGACAGTCTCTGGAAACACCATATATTTT
CASSVGGTVSGNTIYF
>.|.|TRBV9|TRBJ2-1
TGTGCCAGCAGCGTAGGGTGGTTGAACAATGAGCAGTTCTTC
CASSVGWLNNEQFF
>many|.|TRBV28|TRBJ2-4
TGTGCCAGCAGGCTCCGGTTTGTTCAGTACTTC
CASRLRFVQYF
>few|.|TRBV28|TRBJ2-5
TGTGCCAGCAGCACCGGGTCTTTATTGTACCAAGAGACCCAGTACTTC
CASSTGSLLYQETQYF
>.|TRBD1|TRBV5-6|TRBJ1-2
TGTGCCAGCAGCTCCCAAGGACAGGCTAACTATGGCTACACCTTC
CASSSQGQANYGYTF
>few|.|TRBV9|TRBJ2-6
TGTGCCAGCAGCCGCAGCTCTGGGGCCAACGTCCTGACTTTC
CASSRSSGANVLTF
>.|.|TRBV30|TRBJ2-7
TGTGCCTGGAGGTCTCTCCCCCACGAGCAGTACTTC
CAWRSLPHEQYF
>few|.|TRBV11-3|TRBJ1-4
TGTGCCAGCAGCTTAGGACCTTTTGAAAAACTGTTTTTT
CASSLGPFEKLFF
>.|.|TRBV5-6|TRBJ2-1
TGTGCCAGCTCCTACCGCCCGGGAAGCTCCTACAATGAGCAGTTCTTC
CASSYRPGSSYNEQFF
>.|.|TRBV15|TRBJ2-1
TGTGCCACCAGCAGAACAGACTTTTACGAGCAGTTCTTC
CATSRTDFYEQFF
>few|TRBD2|TRBV30|TRBJ2-5
TGTGCCTGGACCGCGGGAGGGGAGACCCAGTACTTC
CAWTAGGETQYF
>few|.|TRBV25-1|TRBJ2-5
TGTGCCAGCAGTGCAGGTTTCCCGGGAGAGACCCAGTACTTC
CASSAGFPGETQYF
>few|.|TRBV5-6|TRBJ1-2
TGTGCCAGCAGCTTGACCGGTGGCTACACCTTC
CASSLTGGYTF
>few|TRBD1|TRBV7-2|TRBJ2-1
TGTGCCAGCAGCCCAGGGACAGGGGGCTACAATGAGCAGTTCTTC
CASSPGTGGYNEQFF
>few|.|TRBV5-1|TRBJ2-1
TGCGCCAGCAGCTTGGAACGGGGCTCCTACAATGAGCAGTTCTTC
CASSLERGSYNEQFF
>.|.|TRBV28|TRBJ2-5
TGTGCCAGCAGTATCCAGGACAGAGAGTACGAGACCCAGTACTTC
CASSIQDREYETQYF
>.|TRBD1|TRBV6-6|TRBJ2-7
TGTGCCAGCAGTTCCCCGGACAGGGACTACGAGCAGTACTTC
CASSSPDRDYEQYF
>.|TRBD1|TRBV11-2|TRBJ1-2
TGTGCCAGCAGCCCCTCATCGACAGGGGACTATGGCTACACCTTC
CASSPSSTGDYGYTF
>few|.|TRBV5-4|TRBJ2-6
TGTGCCAGCAGCGAGACCTACTCTGGGGCCAACGTCCTGACTTTC
CASSETYSGANVLTF
>.|TRBD1|TRBV30|TRBJ1-2
TGTGCCTGGCTGGACAGGACGCGCTATGGCTACACCTTC
CAWLDRTRYGYTF
>few|.|TRBV5-1|TRBJ1-2
TGCGCCAGCAGCCTTGTTAACTATGGCTACACCTTC
CASSLVNYGYTF
>.|.|TRBV10-2|TRBJ1-5
TGCGCCAGCAGTGCGTCGGACGCCGGATATAGCAATCAGCCCCAGCATTTT
CASSASDAGYSNQPQHF
>few|.|TRBV12-5|TRBJ1-5
TGTGCTAGTGGTACCGGCCGGGGGCGGGAGTCGACCCAGCATTTT
CASGTGRGRESTQHF
>few|TRBD1|TRBV5-1|TRBJ2-7
TGCGCCAGCAGGGCCCAGGGGGTTACCTACGAGCAGTACTTC
CASRAQGVTYEQYF
>few|.|TRBV7-6|TRBJ2-1
TGTGCCAGCAGCTTAGAGTGGACGTCGGATGAGCAGTTCTTC
CASSLEWTSDEQFF
>few|.|TRBV7-9|TRBJ2-3
TGTGCCAGCAGCCCTAAAGCCACTAGCACAGATACGCAGTATTTT
CASSPKATSTDTQYF